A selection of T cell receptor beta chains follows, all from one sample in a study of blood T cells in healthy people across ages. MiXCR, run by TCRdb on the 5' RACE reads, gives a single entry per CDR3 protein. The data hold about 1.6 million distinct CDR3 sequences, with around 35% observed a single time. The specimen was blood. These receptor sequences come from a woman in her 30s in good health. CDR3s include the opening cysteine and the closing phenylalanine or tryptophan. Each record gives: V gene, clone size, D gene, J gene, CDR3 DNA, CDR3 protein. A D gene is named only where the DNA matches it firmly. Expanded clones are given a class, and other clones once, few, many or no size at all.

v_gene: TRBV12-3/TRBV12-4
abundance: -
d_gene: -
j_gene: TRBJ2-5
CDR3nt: TGTGCCAGCAGACTACAGGGTTTCGGAGAGACCCAGTACTTC
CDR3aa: CASRLQGFGETQYF

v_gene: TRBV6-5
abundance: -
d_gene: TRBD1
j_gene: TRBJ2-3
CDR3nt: TGTGCCAGCAGTTCCACGACAGGGGGGAGGACAGATACGCAGTATTTT
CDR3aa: CASSSTTGGRTDTQYF

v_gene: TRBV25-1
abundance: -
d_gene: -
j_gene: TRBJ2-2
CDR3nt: TGTGCCAGCAGTGGCGCGGGCAGGGGCACCGGGGAGCTGTTTTTT
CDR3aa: CASSGAGRGTGELFF

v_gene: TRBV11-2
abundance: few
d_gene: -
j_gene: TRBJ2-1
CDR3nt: TGTGCCAGCAGCTTAAGGGACTCCCAATACAATGAGCAGTTCTTC
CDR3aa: CASSLRDSQYNEQFF

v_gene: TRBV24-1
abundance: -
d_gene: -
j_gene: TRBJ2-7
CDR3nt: TGTGCCACCAGGCAAAGGCCGCTGGGAATGTACGAGCAGTACTTC
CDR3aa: CATRQRPLGMYEQYF

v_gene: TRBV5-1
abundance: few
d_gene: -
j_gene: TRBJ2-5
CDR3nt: TGCGCCAGCCGACCCTTTTCTACGATAGAGACCCAGTACTTC
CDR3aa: CASRPFSTIETQYF

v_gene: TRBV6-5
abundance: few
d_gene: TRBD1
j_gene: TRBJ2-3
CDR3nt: TGTGCCAGCAGCCACCAGGACAGGAGCACAGATACGCAGTATTTT
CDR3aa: CASSHQDRSTDTQYF

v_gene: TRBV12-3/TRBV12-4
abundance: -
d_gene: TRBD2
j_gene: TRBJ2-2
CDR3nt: TGTGCCAGCAGTTTTGAAGCGGGGTTTAACACCGGGGAGCTGTTTTTT
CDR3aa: CASSFEAGFNTGELFF

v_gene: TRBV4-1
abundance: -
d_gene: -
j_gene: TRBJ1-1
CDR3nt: TGCGCCAGCAGCCTCGCGGGGGTAGAGATGAACACTGAAGCTTTCTTT
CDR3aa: CASSLAGVEMNTEAFF

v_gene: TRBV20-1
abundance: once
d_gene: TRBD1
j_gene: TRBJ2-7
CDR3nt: TGCAGTGCTAGAGAGGGGAACAGGGGGGAGTACGAGCAGTACTTC
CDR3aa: CSAREGNRGEYEQYF

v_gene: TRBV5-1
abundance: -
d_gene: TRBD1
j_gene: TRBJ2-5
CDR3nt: TGCGCCAGCAGCTTGAGGGACAGAACCGGAGAGACCCAGTACTTC
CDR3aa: CASSLRDRTGETQYF

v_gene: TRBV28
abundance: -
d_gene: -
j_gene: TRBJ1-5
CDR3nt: TGTGCCAGCAGTTTCCACCTGGGAGGCGACAGCAGCAATCAGCCCCAGCATTTT
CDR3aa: CASSFHLGGDSSNQPQHF

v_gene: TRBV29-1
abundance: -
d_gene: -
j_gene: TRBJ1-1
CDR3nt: TGCAGCGCCCGAAGACAGCAGAACACTGAAGCTTTCTTT
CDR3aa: CSARRQQNTEAFF

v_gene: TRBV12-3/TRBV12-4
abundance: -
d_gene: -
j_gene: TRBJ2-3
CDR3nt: TGTGCCAGCAGTTTTCAGTTGGGGACCGTAGATGCGCAGTATTTT
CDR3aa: CASSFQLGTVDAQYF

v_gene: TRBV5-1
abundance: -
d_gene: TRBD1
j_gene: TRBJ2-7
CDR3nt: TGCGCCAGCAGCTTAGCGGCAGGGGGCAAGTACGAGCAGTACTTC
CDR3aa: CASSLAAGGKYEQYF

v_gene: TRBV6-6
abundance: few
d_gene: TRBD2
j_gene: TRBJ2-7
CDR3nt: TGTGCCAGCAGCCCCCCGGGGGGACCGCACGAGCAGTACTTC
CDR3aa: CASSPPGGPHEQYF

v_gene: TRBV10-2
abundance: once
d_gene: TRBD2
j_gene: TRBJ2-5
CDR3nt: TGCGCCAGCAGTGAGCAGAGCGGGGGCCAAGAGACCCAGTACTTC
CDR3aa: CASSEQSGGQETQYF

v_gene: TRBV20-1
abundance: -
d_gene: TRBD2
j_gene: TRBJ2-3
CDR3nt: TGCAGTGCTCAGCGGGATCTTAACACAGATACGCAGTATTTT
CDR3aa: CSAQRDLNTDTQYF

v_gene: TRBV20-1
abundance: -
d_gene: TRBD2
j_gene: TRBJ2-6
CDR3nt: TGCAGTGCTAGAGATTTTCTAGCGGGGGACTCTGGGGCCAACGTCCTGACTTTC
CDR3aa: CSARDFLAGDSGANVLTF

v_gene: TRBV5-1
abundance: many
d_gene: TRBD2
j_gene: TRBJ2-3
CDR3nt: TGCGCCAGCAAGCGGGAGACGGGCACAGATACGCAGTATTTT
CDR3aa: CASKRETGTDTQYF

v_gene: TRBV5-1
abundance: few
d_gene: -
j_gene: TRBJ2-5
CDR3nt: TGCGCCAGCAGCTTTAATCCTGGCAGCGGTGAGACCCAGTACTTC
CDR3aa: CASSFNPGSGETQYF

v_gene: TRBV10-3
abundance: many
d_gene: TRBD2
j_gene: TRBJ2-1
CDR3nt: TGTGCCACCCATGGGACTAGCCTCGATGAGCAGTTCTTC
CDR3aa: CATHGTSLDEQFF

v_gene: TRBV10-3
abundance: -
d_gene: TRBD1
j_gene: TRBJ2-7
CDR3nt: TGTGTCATCAAGGGGACAGGGGAACCCTACGAGCAGTACTTC
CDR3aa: CVIKGTGEPYEQYF

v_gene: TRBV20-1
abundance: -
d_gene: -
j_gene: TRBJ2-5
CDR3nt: TGCAGTGCTAGGCGACTCCGGGACACGGTGGAGACCCAGTACTTC
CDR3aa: CSARRLRDTVETQYF

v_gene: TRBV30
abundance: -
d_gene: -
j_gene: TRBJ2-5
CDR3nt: TGTGCCTGGAGTGTACCGGAAGGGAGGCCCCAAGAGACCCAGTACTTC
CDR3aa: CAWSVPEGRPQETQYF

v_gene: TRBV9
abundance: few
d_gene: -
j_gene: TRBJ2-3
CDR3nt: TGTGCCAGCAGCGCGTGGTGGGACACAGATACGCAGTATTTT
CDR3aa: CASSAWWDTDTQYF

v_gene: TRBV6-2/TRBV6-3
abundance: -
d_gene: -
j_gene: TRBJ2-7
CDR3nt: TGTGCCAGCAGTAAATCAGGGTTTATGTACGAGCAGTACTTC
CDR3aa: CASSKSGFMYEQYF

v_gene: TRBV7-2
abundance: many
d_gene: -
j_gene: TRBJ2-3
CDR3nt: TGTGCCAGCAGCTTTGACTTGGGGGTAGCGCAGTATTTT
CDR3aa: CASSFDLGVAQYF

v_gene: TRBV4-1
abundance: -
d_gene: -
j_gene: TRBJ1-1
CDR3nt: TGCGCCAGCAGCCGTCCGGGGCGATTTGGGGCAATAAAGAACACTGAAGCTTTCTTT
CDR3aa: CASSRPGRFGAIKNTEAFF

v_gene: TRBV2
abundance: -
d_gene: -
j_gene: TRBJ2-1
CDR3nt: TGTGCCAGCAGTGGTGTGTCGGGAGCAAGGAATGAGCAGTTCTTC
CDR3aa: CASSGVSGARNEQFF

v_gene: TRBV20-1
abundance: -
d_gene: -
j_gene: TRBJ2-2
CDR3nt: TGCAGTGCTAGAGAGCGGGGATTAAGCACCGGGGAGCTGTTTTTT
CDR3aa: CSARERGLSTGELFF

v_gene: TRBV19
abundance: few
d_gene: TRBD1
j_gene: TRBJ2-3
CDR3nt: TGTGCCAGTAGTATAGCCCGGACAGGGGATCGAGATACGCAGTATTTT
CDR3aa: CASSIARTGDRDTQYF

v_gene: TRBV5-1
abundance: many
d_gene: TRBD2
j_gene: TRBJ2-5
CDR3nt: TGTGCCAGCAGTCTACTAGCGGGGGAAGAGACCCAGTACTTC
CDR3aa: CASSLLAGEETQYF

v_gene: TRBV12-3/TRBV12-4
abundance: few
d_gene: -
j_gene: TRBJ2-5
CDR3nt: TGTGCCAGCAGCAGAAACAGCGGGGAGACCCAGTACTTC
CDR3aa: CASSRNSGETQYF

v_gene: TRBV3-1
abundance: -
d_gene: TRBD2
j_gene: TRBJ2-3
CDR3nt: TGTGCCAGCAGCCAGGGAGTCACTAGCGGGGGGCTGGCTACGCAGTATTTT
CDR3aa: CASSQGVTSGGLATQYF

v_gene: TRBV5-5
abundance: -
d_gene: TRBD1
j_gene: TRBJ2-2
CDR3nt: TGTGCCAGCAGCTTCTTGCCTGGGACAGGGGGCGCCGGGGAGCTGTTTTTT
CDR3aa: CASSFLPGTGGAGELFF

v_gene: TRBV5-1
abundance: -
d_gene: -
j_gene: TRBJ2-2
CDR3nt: TGCGCCAGCAGCTTGGATATCGGGGAGCTGTTTTTT
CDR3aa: CASSLDIGELFF

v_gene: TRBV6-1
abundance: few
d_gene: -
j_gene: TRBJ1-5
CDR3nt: TGTGCCAGCAAGGACGGGTTCCGGCTCCTTGGGCAGCCCCAGCATTTT
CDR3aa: CASKDGFRLLGQPQHF

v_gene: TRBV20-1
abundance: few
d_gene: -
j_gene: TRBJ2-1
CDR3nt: TGCAGTGCTCTCGGGATAACCTACAATGAGCAGTTCTTC
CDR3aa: CSALGITYNEQFF

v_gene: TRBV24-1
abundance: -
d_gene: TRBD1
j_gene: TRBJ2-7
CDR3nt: TGTGCCACCAGTGATCCCTCTCACGGGACAGACCCCTACGAGCAGTACTTC
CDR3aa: CATSDPSHGTDPYEQYF

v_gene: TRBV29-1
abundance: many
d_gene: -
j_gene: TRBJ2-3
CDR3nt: TGCAGCGCGAAGGGACACCTCACAGATACGCAGTATTTT
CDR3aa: CSAKGHLTDTQYF

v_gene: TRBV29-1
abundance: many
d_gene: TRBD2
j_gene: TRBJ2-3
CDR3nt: TGCAGCGACTGGGGGGGGACCACAGATACGCAGTATTTT
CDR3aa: CSDWGGTTDTQYF

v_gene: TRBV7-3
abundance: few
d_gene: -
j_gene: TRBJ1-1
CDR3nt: TGTGCCAGCAGTTCTGGGGCGAACACTGAAGCTTTCTTT
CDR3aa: CASSSGANTEAFF

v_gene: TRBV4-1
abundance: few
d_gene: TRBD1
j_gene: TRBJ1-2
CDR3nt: TGCGCCAGCAGCCCCGAGACAGGGGGAAAGTATGGCTACACCTTC
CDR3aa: CASSPETGGKYGYTF

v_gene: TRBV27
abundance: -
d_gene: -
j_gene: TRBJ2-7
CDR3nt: TGTGCCAGCAGTTTATTGGCGCAGAGCTCCTACGAGCAGTACTTC
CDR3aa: CASSLLAQSSYEQYF

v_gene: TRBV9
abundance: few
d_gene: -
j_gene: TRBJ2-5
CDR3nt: TGTGCCAGCAGCGGCCACCTGGGACAGACCCAGTACTTC
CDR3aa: CASSGHLGQTQYF

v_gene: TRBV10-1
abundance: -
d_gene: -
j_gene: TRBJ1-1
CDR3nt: TGCGCCAGCAGTGAGACAGGACACGCTGAAGCTTTCTTT
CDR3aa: CASSETGHAEAFF

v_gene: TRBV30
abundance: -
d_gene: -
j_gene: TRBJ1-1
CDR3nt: TGTGCCTGGAGCGGCGGCAGGCGGAACACTGAAGCTTTCTTT
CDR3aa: CAWSGGRRNTEAFF

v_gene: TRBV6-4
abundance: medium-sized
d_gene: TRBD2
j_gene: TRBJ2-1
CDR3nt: TGTGCCAGCAGTGTGGCTAGCGGGGACTACAATGAGCAGTTCTTC
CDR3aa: CASSVASGDYNEQFF

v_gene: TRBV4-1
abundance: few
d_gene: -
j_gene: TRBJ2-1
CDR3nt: TGCGCCAGCAGCCGGAGATATACACTTCTAGCTAGCTCCTACAATGAGCAGTTCTTC
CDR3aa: CASSRRYTLLASSYNEQFF

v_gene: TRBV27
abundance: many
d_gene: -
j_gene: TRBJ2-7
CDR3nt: TGTGCCAGCAGTCCCGGGAATCGATACGAGCAGTACTTC
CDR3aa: CASSPGNRYEQYF

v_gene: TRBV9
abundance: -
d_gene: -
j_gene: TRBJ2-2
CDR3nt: TGTGCCAGCAGCGGCAGGAGGGCCGGGGAGCTGTTTTTT
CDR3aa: CASSGRRAGELFF